The 21 T cell receptor beta chains below come from one sample, sequenced in a study of T-cell reconstitution after alpha-beta-depleted transplantation in children. Unique molecular identifiers featured in how the TCRbeta library was prepared. TCRdb re-derived calls from the PCR reads in MiXCR, one entry per CDR3 protein. This sample has roughly 280,000 distinct CDR3 sequences, with roughly 11% found just once. Sequenced here: peripheral blood, sampled 180 days after TCRalphabeta/CD19-depleted stem cell transplant. These TCRs come from a male patient aged 2 to 10 who had a stem cell transplant for chronic granulomatous disease, so the T cells may come from the graft donor.

Ten or more counts support this clonotype. J is TRBJ2-7 and V is TRBV12-3 or TRBV12-4; 7 bases agree with TRBD2. V lost 4 bases, J lost 6 bases, and 6 bases stayed unmatched. CDR3 size: 13 residues. CDR3 region: CASSWTRSGEQYF. Here the CDR3 DNA reads TGTGCCAGCAGTTGGACTAGGTCGGGCGAGCAGTACTTC.

Details on this clonotype: At one end the junction does not follow the germline gene, possibly because of a read error. The chain links TRBV28 to TRBJ2-2; tentatively, D is TRBD2 (6 bases). CDR3 size: 14 residues. Per the germline V gene, CDR1 is MDHEN and CDR2 is SYDVKM. The CDR3 DNA sequence: TGTGCCAACATTGGCGGGGCGGGGACCTGGGAGCCGTTTTTT. It is translated as CANIGGAGTWEPFF.

This clonotype was counted ten times or more. The gene calls are TRBV6-2 or TRBV6-3 and TRBJ2-3; TRBD2 matches 9 bases. From germline, CDR1 is MNHEY and CDR2 SVGEGT. V was clipped by 4 bases and J by 4 bases; unmatched bases: 6. The CDR3 runs to 15 residues. CDR3 nucleotide sequence: TGTGCCAGCAGTTGGACTAGCGACCACCCAGATACGCAGTATTTT. This encodes CASSWTSDHPDTQYF.

This clonotype has a count of ten or more. The chain joins TRBV28 to TRBJ1-5; D unclear. Germline V lookup: CDR1 MDHEN, CDR2 SYDVKM. The ends were cut back, 5 bases at V and 4 bases at J, with 15 bases in the middle. This CDR3 is built from 15 residues. The CDR3 protein is CASSHQVVKNQPQHF. CDR3 coding DNA: TGTGCCAGCAGTCACCAGGTCGTAAAAAATCAGCCCCAGCATTTT. The whole variable domain, filled in from reference TRBV28 and TRBJ1-5, reads DVKVTQSSRYLVKRTGEKVFLECVQDMDHENMFWYRQDPGLGLRLIYFSYDVKMKEKGDIPEGYSVSREKKERFSLILESASTNQTSMYLCASSHQVVKNQPQHFGDGTRLSIL.

This clonotype was counted many times. This chain links TRBV18 with TRBJ2-1, with 13 bases matching TRBD2. The CDR3 spans 17 residues. V shed 1 base and J 8 bases; nucleotides not matched to a gene: 8. The germline CDR1 and CDR2 sequences are KGHSH and LQKENI. Here the CDR3 DNA reads TGTGCCAGCTCACCACTATCCACTAGCGGGAGGGTGCATGAGCAGTTCTTC. This translates into CASSPLSTSGRVHEQFF.

Comments on this clonotype: This may arise from a read error, as a much more abundant clone is one base away. V usage is TRBV7-9 and J usage is TRBJ2-1; possible D gene TRBD2, 6 bases. This CDR3 has 14 residues. The germline V gene has CDR1 SEHNR and CDR2 FQNEAQ (reference sequence). The V end lost 4 bases, the J end lost 7 bases, and 14 bases lay between the germline ends. The DNA of the CDR3 is TGTGCCAGCAGCTACCAACTAGCTCTGAATGAGCAGTTCTTC. It is translated as CASSYQLALNEQFF.

This clonotype was picked up a small number of times. This may come from a read error, since a much larger clone is one base off. CDR3 DNA: TGTGCCAGCTGCAGGGAGGAGGGGGACACCGGGGAGCTGTTTTTT. This gives the protein CASCREEGDTGELFF. The J gene is TRBJ2-2, the V gene TRBV6-1, with D possibly called TRBD1 or TRBD2 (6 bases each). The CDR3 consists of 15 residues. V was shortened by 8 bases and J by 3 bases, with 16 bases between the two germline ends. The V gene's germline CDR1 is MNHNS and CDR2 SASEGT.

This clonotype was seen at least ten times. V usage is TRBV6-2 or TRBV6-3 and J usage is TRBJ1-2, with D uncertain. The CDR3 extends over 13 amino acids. In germline, CDR1 is MNHEY, CDR2 SVGEGT. Trimming shortened V by 5 bases and J by 0 bases, and 7 bases separated the two germline ends. The DNA for the CDR3 is TGTGCCAGCAGTCCCGCGGCTAACTATGGCTACACCTTC. It codes for CASSPAANYGYTF.

This clonotype was detected ten times or more. V and J are TRBV12-3 or TRBV12-4 and TRBJ1-5; D ambiguous. Trimming removed 3 bases from V and 4 bases from J, with 7 bases in between. The CDR3 is made up of 13 amino acids. Here the CDR3 reads CASSFRINQPQHF. For the CDR3, the DNA is TGTGCCAGCAGTTTTAGGATAAATCAGCCCCAGCATTTT.

This clonotype was picked up many times. The chain recombines TRBV29-1 with TRBJ1-4, with D perhaps matching TRBD1 (6 bases). Germline loops: CDR1 SQVTM, CDR2 ANQGSEA. The CDR3 length is 15 residues. V lost 1 base, J lost 4 bases, and 13 bases lay in between. In DNA, the CDR3 is TGCAGCGTTGAAGGAGGACAGAGGTTTAATGAAAAACTGTTTTTT. Residues: CSVEGGQRFNEKLFF. The variable domain in full, completed from reference TRBV29-1 and TRBJ1-4, reads SAVISQKPSRDICQRGTSLTIQCQVDSQVTMMFWYRQQPGQSLTLIATANQGSEATYESGFVIDKFPISRPNLTFSTLTVSNMSPEDSSIYLCSVEGGQRFNEKLFFGSGTQLSVL.

This clonotype was picked up many times. The J gene is TRBJ2-7, the V gene TRBV12-3 or TRBV12-4; D may be TRBD1 (6 bases). The V end was cut by 4 bases, the J end by 5 bases, with 9 bases between. This CDR3 is built from 12 residues. Here the CDR3 reads CASSSGVHEQYF. The CDR3 region has the DNA TGTGCCAGCAGTTCAGGGGTTCACGAGCAGTACTTC.

This clonotype has just a few counts. The chain's CDR3 is CASSQDGELRYEQYF. The CDR3 DNA reads as TGCGCCAGCAGCCAGGACGGTGAACTCCGCTACGAGCAGTACTTC. V usage is TRBV5-1 and J usage is TRBJ2-7; no clear D. CDR3 size: 15 residues. V was pared by 4 bases and J by 3 bases, with 17 bases between. CDR1 and CDR2 (germline): SGHRS, YFSETQ.

The CDR3 DNA follows: TGTGCCAGCAGCCAAGACCCGAACACCGGGGAGCTGTTTTTT. Translation gives CASSQDPNTGELFF. The rearrangement uses TRBV3-1 and TRBJ2-2; no firm D call. This CDR3 region has 14 residues. Germline loops: CDR1 LGHDT, CDR2 YNNKEL (reference sequence). V was cut by 0 bases and J by 0 bases, with 2 bases left in between.

This clonotype was counted many times. V and J are TRBV18 and TRBJ2-5, with 10 bases aligning to TRBD2. This CDR3 region has 15 residues. Trimming at V came to 4 bases and at J to 2 bases, leaving 4 bases not matched to a gene. Germline CDR1 and CDR2: KGHSH and LQKENI. Here the CDR3 reads CASSRIAGGQETQYF. Written as DNA, the CDR3 is TGTGCCAGCTCACGTATAGCGGGGGGACAAGAGACCCAGTACTTC.

Many counts were recorded for this clonotype. The CDR3 protein is CSVSPGQIVHNYNYGYTF. CDR3 bases: TGCAGCGTCTCGCCGGGTCAAATAGTCCATAACTATAACTATGGCTACACCTTC. The chain joins TRBV29-1 to TRBJ1-2, with unresolved D. Trimming pared 6 bases from V and 1 base from J, leaving 27 bases between. CDR3 length equals 18 residues. Germline V gene lookup returns CDR1 SQVTM and CDR2 ANQGSEA.

This clonotype was seen repeatedly, ten times or more. The chain couples TRBV20-1 to TRBJ2-7; D may correspond to TRBD1 or TRBD2 (5 bases each). V lost 0 bases and J lost 2, with 14 bases in between. From germline, CDR1 is DFQATT and CDR2 SNEGSKA (reference sequence). The length of the CDR3 is 15 residues. This CDR3 reads CSARDAGRATYEQYF. CDR3 DNA: TGCAGTGCTAGAGATGCGGGCAGGGCTACCTACGAGCAGTACTTC.

This clonotype appeared many times. V usage is TRBV18 and J usage is TRBJ2-3; possible D gene TRBD2, 6 bases. V was pared by 0 bases and J by 6 bases, with 10 bases between. The V gene's germline CDR1 is KGHSH and CDR2 LQKENI. This CDR3 comprises 14 residues. This chain's CDR3 is CASSPPEGRDTQYF. CDR3 coding DNA: TGTGCCAGCTCACCACCGGAGGGACGGGATACGCAGTATTTT.

This clonotype was seen more than once but under ten times. The chain carries TRBV6-2 or TRBV6-3 and TRBJ1-4, with 7 bases identical to TRBD1. The CDR3 is made up of 15 amino acids. Trimming took 5 bases from V and 8 from J; bases not matched to a gene: 11. Germline CDR1 is MNHEY and CDR2 is SVGEGT. CDR3 residues: CASSATGTAGEKLFF. As DNA, the CDR3 is TGTGCCAGCAGTGCCACCGGGACAGCGGGCGAAAAACTGTTTTTT.

This clonotype was counted many times. The chain joins TRBV18 to TRBJ2-2; unclear D gene. Germline-derived CDR1 and CDR2 are KGHSH and LQKENI. The CDR3 is 15 residues long. V lost 1 base, J lost 0 bases, and 6 bases lay in between. The CDR3 sequence: CASSPLGSNTGELFF. Here the CDR3 DNA reads TGTGCCAGCTCACCACTTGGGTCGAACACCGGGGAGCTGTTTTTT.

This rearrangement joins TRBV29-1 to TRBJ2-5; 7 nucleotides line up with TRBD1. V dropped 5 bases and J dropped 1; count of bases not matched to a gene: 10. This CDR3 region has 15 residues. Germline CDR1 reads SQVTM; CDR2 reads ANQGSEA. CDR3 protein: CSVKNSTGAQETQYF. The CDR3 DNA is TGCAGCGTTAAAAACTCCACAGGGGCCCAAGAGACCCAGTACTTC. The variable domain in full, completed from reference TRBV29-1 and TRBJ2-5, reads SAVISQKPSRDICQRGTSLTIQCQVDSQVTMMFWYRQQPGQSLTLIATANQGSEATYESGFVIDKFPISRPNLTFSTLTVSNMSPEDSSIYLCSVKNSTGAQETQYFGPGTRLLVL.

The chain joins TRBV7-2 to TRBJ1-2; D is unresolved. Trimming removed 2 bases from V and 7 bases from J, with 5 bases in between. The CDR3 has 11 amino acids. The V gene's germline CDR1 is SGHTA and CDR2 FQGNSA. This chain's CDR3 is CASSLFPGYTF. CDR3 DNA sequence: TGTGCCAGCAGCTTATTCCCTGGCTACACCTTC.